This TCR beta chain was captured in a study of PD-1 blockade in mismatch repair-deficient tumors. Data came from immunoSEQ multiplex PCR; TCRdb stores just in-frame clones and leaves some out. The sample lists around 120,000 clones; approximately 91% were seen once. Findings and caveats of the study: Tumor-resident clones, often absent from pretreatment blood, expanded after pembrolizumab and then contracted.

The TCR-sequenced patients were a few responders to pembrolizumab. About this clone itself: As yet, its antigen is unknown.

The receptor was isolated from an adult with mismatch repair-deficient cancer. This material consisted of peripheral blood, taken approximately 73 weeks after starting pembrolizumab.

CDR3 DNA: TGTGCCAGCCTACCGGAACTGCCGGGACAGAGCCTCGGATATGGCTACACCTTC. Translation: CASLPELPGQSLGYGYTF. V gene TRBV5-4 combines with J gene TRBJ1-2, with 7 nucleotides matching TRBD1. The germline V gene has CDR1 SGHNT and CDR2 YYREEE (reference sequence). The CDR3 extends over 18 amino acids. Trimming took 7 bases from V and 5 from J; bases not matched to a gene: 23.